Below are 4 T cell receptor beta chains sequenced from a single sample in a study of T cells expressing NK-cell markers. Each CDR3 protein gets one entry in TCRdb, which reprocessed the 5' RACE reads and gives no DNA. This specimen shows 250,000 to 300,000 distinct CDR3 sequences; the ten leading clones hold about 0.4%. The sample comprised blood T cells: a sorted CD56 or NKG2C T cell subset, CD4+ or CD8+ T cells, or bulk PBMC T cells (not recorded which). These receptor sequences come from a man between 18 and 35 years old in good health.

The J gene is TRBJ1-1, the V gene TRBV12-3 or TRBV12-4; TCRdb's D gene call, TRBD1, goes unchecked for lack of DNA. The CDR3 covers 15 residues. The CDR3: CASSLGGQGWSEAFF.

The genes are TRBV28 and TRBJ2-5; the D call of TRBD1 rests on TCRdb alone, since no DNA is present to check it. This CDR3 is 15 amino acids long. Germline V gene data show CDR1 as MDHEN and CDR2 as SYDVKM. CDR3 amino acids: CASSSRDRGIETQYF.

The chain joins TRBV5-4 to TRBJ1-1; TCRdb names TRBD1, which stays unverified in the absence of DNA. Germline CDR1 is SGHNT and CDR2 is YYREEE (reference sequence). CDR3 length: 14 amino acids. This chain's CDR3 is CASSPSGLGTEAFF.

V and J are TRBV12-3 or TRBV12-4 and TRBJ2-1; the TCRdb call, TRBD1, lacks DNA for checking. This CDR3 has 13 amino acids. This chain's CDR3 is CASNIGTLNEQFF.